The 16 T cell receptor beta chains presented below share a single source sample, sequenced in a study of T cells in Graves' hyperthyroidism and ophthalmopathy. From RNA transcripts, TCR beta CDR3 regions were amplified. TCR CDR3 regions were first amplified by RT-PCR with HTBI primers. Each CDR3 protein is one row after TCRdb ran MiXCR on the multiplex PCR reads. The sample lists almost 600,000 distinct CDR3 sequences; around 45% were seen once. The sequenced material came from peripheral blood or thyroid tissue (not recorded which). The source is a woman aged 18 to 35 with Graves' hyperthyroidism.

The genes are TRBV19 and TRBJ2-1; 8 bases fit TRBD2. The CDR3 covers 16 residues. Germline V gene data show CDR1 as LNHDA and CDR2 as SQIVND (reference sequence). Trimming removed 6 bases from V and 4 bases from J; junction bases left unmatched: 11. This chain's CDR3 is CASSDRGAGDYNEQFF. CDR3 in DNA: TGTGCCAGTAGCGATCGGGGAGCGGGAGATTACAATGAGCAGTTCTTC.

J is TRBJ2-2 and V is TRBV29-1; D call uncertain. This CDR3 comprises 15 residues. CDR1 and CDR2 (germline): SQVTM, ANQGSEA. V was shortened by 3 bases and J by 4 bases, with 15 bases between the two germline ends. CDR3 coding DNA: TGCAGCGTTGAGAGGCCCCACAGAGGCACCGGGGAGCTGTTTTTT. This gives the protein CSVERPHRGTGELFF.

The chain is built from TRBV20-1 and TRBJ2-7, with a weak D call TRBD1 (6 bases). This CDR3 has 14 residues. V lost 0 bases, J lost 7 bases, and 16 bases lay in between. CDR1 and CDR2 (germline): DFQATT, SNEGSKA (reference sequence). CDR3 in DNA: TGCAGTGCTAGAGACGGCAGGGGTGTGGATGAGCAGTACTTC. As protein: CSARDGRGVDEQYF.

The CDR3 DNA sequence: TGTGCCAGCAGCAGCGCGGGAGCCCCCGTGGATACGACTGAAGCTTTCTTT. Protein sequence: CASSSAGAPVDTTEAFF. The J gene is TRBJ1-1, the V gene TRBV7-2; D remains unclear. From germline, CDR1 is SGHTA and CDR2 FQGNSA. The CDR3 has 17 amino acids. Trimming took off 5 bases at V and 5 bases at J, with 24 bases between the two ends.

About this clonotype: A single base separates this from a much larger clone, so it may be a read error. The chain combines TRBV7-9 with TRBJ1-1; TRBD1 agrees at 7 bases. The V and J ends lost 5 bases and 1 base, in that order; junction bases with no gene match: 10. The CDR3 totals 16 residues. Germline lookup yields CDR1 SEHNR and CDR2 FQNEAQ (reference sequence). CDR3 nucleotides: TGTGCCAGCAGCCCCCAGACAGGGTCAGGGAACACTGAAGCTTTCTTT. Its protein is CASSPQTGSGNTEAFF.

This clonotype came up many times. This chain joins TRBV15 and TRBJ2-5; D call uncertain. The ends were cut back, 5 bases at V and 1 base at J, with 11 bases in the middle. The CDR3 has 14 amino acids. Looked up from germline, CDR1 is LNHNV and CDR2 is YYDKDF (reference sequence). As DNA, the CDR3 is TGTGCCACCAGCCTTAATTCCGCCCAAGAGACCCAGTACTTC. It is translated as CATSLNSAQETQYF.

The rearrangement joins TRBV7-9 to TRBJ2-5; TRBD1 matches at 7 bases. The CDR3 sequence is 14 residues long. Germline loops: CDR1 SEHNR, CDR2 FQNEAQ (reference sequence). With V trimmed by 4 bases and J by 5 bases, 7 bases remained unmatched. This CDR3 is CASSYGTVLETQYF. The CDR3 coding sequence is TGTGCCAGCAGCTACGGGACAGTTTTGGAGACCCAGTACTTC.

This clonotype was observed at least ten times. The chain recombines TRBV5-8 with TRBJ2-7, with D maybe TRBD1 (6 bases). Germline V lookup: CDR1 SGHTS, CDR2 YDEGEE. Trimming left V 4 bases short and J 2 bases short, with 13 bases between. The CDR3 covers 14 residues. This CDR3 is CASSLGQPAYEQYF. DNA of the CDR3: TGTGCCAGCAGCCTAGGACAGCCTGCCTACGAGCAGTACTTC. The complete variable domain, with remaining parts taken from reference TRBV5-8 and TRBJ2-7, reads EAGVTQSPTHLIKTRGQQATLRCSPISGHTSVYWYQQALGLGLQFLLWYDEGEERNRGNFPPRFSGRQFPNYSSELNVNALELEDSALYLCASSLGQPAYEQYFGPGTRLTVT.

The V call is TRBV6-5, the J call TRBJ2-7; TRBD2 matches 7 bases. With 5 bases clipped from V and 6 bases from J, the junction kept 4 bases outside the gene matches. Germline V CDR1 and CDR2: MNHEY, SVGAGI. The CDR3 runs 12 residues. Here the CDR3 DNA reads TGTGCCAGCAGTGCAGCGGGACCCGAGCAGTACTTC. Translation: CASSAAGPEQYF.

V and J are TRBV29-1 and TRBJ2-5, with 9 bases matching TRBD2. This CDR3 has 14 amino acids. Germline CDR1 SQVTM, CDR2 ANQGSEA. V trimming: 3 bases; J trimming: 2 bases; junction bases outside the gene matches: 4. CDR3 nucleotides: TGCAGCGTTGATAGGGCGGGAGGGCAAGAGACCCAGTACTTC. Protein sequence: CSVDRAGGQETQYF.

V gene TRBV7-9 combines with J gene TRBJ2-1; maybe TRBD1 (6 bases). Germline CDR1 and CDR2: SEHNR and FQNEAQ (reference sequence). The CDR3 totals 15 residues. V lost 5 bases and J lost 6, with 17 bases in between. CDR3 DNA: TGTGCCAGCAGCAAGCCGGGAACAGGGAGCAATGAGCAGTTCTTC. Protein product: CASSKPGTGSNEQFF.

The V and J genes are TRBV27 and TRBJ1-1, with D unclear. Looked up from germline, CDR1 is MNHEY and CDR2 is SMNVEV (reference sequence). The V and J ends lost 10 bases and 4 bases respectively, with 19 bases between them. CDR3 length: 14 residues. This CDR3 reads CANNLGGVGTEAFF. The CDR3 DNA follows: TGTGCCAACAATCTGGGAGGTGTGGGCACTGAAGCTTTCTTT.

Concerning this clonotype itself: A much bigger clone sits one base away, suggesting this may be a read error. This chain connects TRBV4-1 to TRBJ1-2, with 7 positions matching TRBD1. Germline V CDR1 and CDR2: MGHRA, YSYEKL. CDR3 length: 20 amino acids. This CDR3 reads CASSQDRAGTQGGLLWGSTF. CDR3 nucleotide sequence: TGCGCCAGCAGCCAAGATAGGGCCGGAACGCAGGGGGGCCTCCTATGGGGCTCCACCTTC.

This clonotype turned up a few times. The V and J genes are TRBV6-1 and TRBJ2-7; D is undetermined. The CDR3 spans 17 residues. Germline CDR1 MNHNS, CDR2 SASEGT. Trimming left V 1 base short and J 2 bases short, with 18 bases between. The CDR3 reads CASSEESVSAQAYEQYF. CDR3 in DNA: TGTGCCAGCAGTGAAGAGAGCGTAAGCGCCCAGGCCTACGAGCAGTACTTC.

This clonotype has just a few counts. The chain couples TRBV13 to TRBJ2-7; 16 nucleotides line up with TRBD2. The CDR3 runs to 19 residues. Germline V lookup: CDR1 PRHDT, CDR2 FYEKMQ (reference sequence). With V trimmed by 1 base and J by 0 bases, 6 bases remained unmatched. Here the CDR3 reads CASSLDPGLAGGSSYEQYF. CDR3 DNA sequence: TGTGCCAGCAGCTTAGATCCGGGACTAGCGGGAGGGAGCTCCTACGAGCAGTACTTC.

The chain recombines TRBV5-1 with TRBJ1-5, with D unclear. Trimming shortened V by 4 bases and J by 7 bases, and 21 bases separated the two germline ends. Germline CDR1 SGHRS, CDR2 YFSETQ. The CDR3 covers 16 residues. The CDR3 coding sequence is TGCGCCAGCAGCCAAGGGCCAGCAGCCCACGAGCAGCCCCAGCATTTT. Amino acids: CASSQGPAAHEQPQHF. Using reference TRBV5-1 and TRBJ1-5 for the parts outside the CDR3, the full variable domain is KAGVTQTPRYLIKTRGQQVTLSCSPISGHRSVSWYQQTPGQGLQFLFEYFSETQRNKGNFPGRFSGRQFSNSRSEMNVSTLELGDSALYLCASSQGPAAHEQPQHFGDGTRLSIL.